The 2 T cell receptor beta chains reported below all come from one sample, sequenced in a study of control samples from healthy donors and cancer patients. Data came from immunoSEQ multiplex PCR; TCRdb stores just in-frame clones and leaves some out. The sample contains 95,000 to 130,000 clones, 88% of which appear only once. The sequencing input was blood. The origin of the receptors is a woman in her seventies in good health.

The V and J genes are TRBV6-5 and TRBJ1-2; no clear D gene. V shed 2 bases and J shed 3 bases, with 10 bases lying between them. Germline V CDR1 and CDR2: MNHEY, SVGAGI. The CDR3 contains 14 residues. CDR3: CASSYDAGYYGYTF. The DNA for the CDR3 is TGTGCCAGCAGTTACGATGCAGGCTACTATGGCTACACCTTC.

J is TRBJ1-5 and V is TRBV18; D ambiguous. The CDR3 loop spans 13 amino acids. Looked up from germline, CDR1 is KGHSH and CDR2 is LQKENI. The ends were cut back, 3 bases at V and 2 bases at J, with 5 bases in the middle. The CDR3 is CASSPPGNQPQHF. As DNA, the CDR3 is TGTGCCAGCTCACCCCCCGGCAATCAGCCCCAGCATTTT.